This T cell receptor (beta chain) was identified in a study of neurological immune-mediated disorders. General study findings and limits: Expanded clones shared no CDR3 amino acid sequences across subjects, suggesting private repertoires in all groups. The greatest TCR clonal expansion occurred in HTLV-1-associated myelopathy and the least in multiple sclerosis, which fell below healthy controls.

TCRdb itself ran the 5' RACE reads through MiXCR, one entry per CDR3 protein. The sample has around 30,000 distinct CDR3 sequences; 15% to 20% are singletons. Many counts were recorded for this clonotype. The antigen is undetermined. The germline V and J ends were trimmed by 3 bases and 5 bases, with 10 bases remaining between them. CDR3 length: 13 amino acids. Germline assignment: CDR1 SGHAT and CDR2 FQNNGV. Noted time point: technical triplicate 3. The TCR originated in a female donor with HTLV-1-associated myelopathy (HAM/TSP). The sample was CD4+ T cells from blood. The chain recombines TRBV11-2 with TRBJ1-1; D perhaps matches TRBD1 (5 bases). As DNA, the CDR3 is TGTGCCAGCAGCTTTGGGGCCCGAACTGAAGCTTTCTTT. Its protein is CASSFGARTEAFF. The entire variable domain, with the rest obtained from reference TRBV11-2 and TRBJ1-1, is as follows: EAGVAQSPRYKIIEKRQSVAFWCNPISGHATLYWYQQILGQGPKLLIQFQNNGVVDDSQLPKDRFSAERLKGVDSTLKIQPAKLEDSAVYLCASSFGARTEAFFGQGTRLTVV.